The present entry profiles one T cell receptor (beta chain) with its context. In the authors' workflow: Nucleated cell counts were estimated from reference gene primer amplification. TCRdb keeps only in-frame clones here, not all; method: immunoSEQ multiplex PCR. V and J calls plus clone size are reproduced from that table; the DNA served to infer D and trimming. The table records a few hundred thousand clones, over 75% of them present only once. This specimen comes from a study of blood T cell repertoires in COVID-19. As for the study in general: Sites in the United States, Italy and Spain provided acute and convalescent COVID-19 samples. Nucleic acid was either cDNA or gDNA, and it came from T cells, B-cell-depleted T cells, or PBMCs.

The germline gives CDR1 MNHNS, CDR2 SASEGT. CDR3 length equals 15 residues. The V gene lost 2 bases and the J gene lost 3 bases, with 13 bases spanning the gap. Participants had their cohort set by participant-reported clinical history. Material for sequencing was PBMCs or T cells enriched from blood (not recorded which). The sequence was obtained from a woman aged 40 to 50 who had recovered from COVID-19. V usage is TRBV6-1 and J usage is TRBJ1-2, with a weak D call TRBD1 (5 bases). The CDR3 loop reads CASSEYAGKDYGYTF. In DNA form, the CDR3 reads TGTGCCAGCAGTGAATACGCAGGGAAGGACTATGGCTACACCTTC.